This is a list of T cell receptor beta chains from one sample in a study of early T cells in non-severe SARS-CoV-2 infection. TCRdb passed the 5' RACE reads through MiXCR, listing each CDR3 protein once. The sample has about 83,000 distinct CDR3 sequences, around 9.3% seen once. Material: whole blood, obtained at baseline. The source is an adult who was a healthcare worker with PCR-confirmed SARS-CoV-2 infection or an uninfected control (not recorded which). Both conserved end residues are part of each CDR3. The D gene is left open where the match is weak. Only part of the rows carry a size: once, few, many, or a class if the clone is expanded.

TGTGCCAGCAGTGAAACCTCTGGAAACACCATATATTTT | CASSETSGNTIYF | NA | TRBJ1-3 | TRBV6-1 | NA
TGCAGTGCTCCCGACGGGACTAGCGGGACCTCTCCGGGATCCTACAATGAGCAGTTCTTC | CSAPDGTSGTSPGSYNEQFF | TRBD2 | TRBJ2-1 | TRBV20-1 | many
TGCAGTGCTAGACTCTCCAATCTAAAAGAGACCCAGTACTTC | CSARLSNLKETQYF | NA | TRBJ2-5 | TRBV20-1 | many
TGCAGTGCTCCCGGACTAGCGGGAGATGGGGATATTGATTATTTTGATACGCAGTATTTT | CSAPGLAGDGDIDYFDTQYF | TRBD2 | TRBJ2-3 | TRBV20-1 | NA
TGTGCCAGCAGGACGGACAGGATTGAGCAGCCCCAGCATTTT | CASRTDRIEQPQHF | TRBD1 | TRBJ1-5 | TRBV6-1 | many
TGCAGTGCTAGTTCTCGGTGGACTAGCGGGAGCCGATTTCTCTCCTACGAGCAGTACTTC | CSASSRWTSGSRFLSYEQYF | TRBD2 | TRBJ2-7 | TRBV20-1 | NA
TGCAGTGCTAACAGGGCGGGACCTGAAGCTTTCTTT | CSANRAGPEAFF | NA | TRBJ1-1 | TRBV20-1 | NA
TGTGCCAGCAGTTGGGACACCGACATCGACAACACCGGGGAGCTGTTTTTT | CASSWDTDIDNTGELFF | NA | TRBJ2-2 | TRBV2 | NA
TGTGCCAGCAGCTTAGATGCAAGTAGAAACATTCAGTACTTC | CASSLDASRNIQYF | NA | TRBJ2-4 | TRBV7-2 | many
TGTGCCAGCAGTCGGGACCCTTTGGATGAGCAGTTCTTC | CASSRDPLDEQFF | NA | TRBJ2-1 | TRBV3-1 | many
TGTGCCTGGAGTGTAACGAGGGGAACTGGGGCCAACGTCCTGACTTTC | CAWSVTRGTGANVLTF | NA | TRBJ2-6 | TRBV30 | NA
TGTGCCAGCAGCACCTCTAGCGGGAGCAGAAATGAGCAGTTCTTC | CASSTSSGSRNEQFF | TRBD2 | TRBJ2-1 | TRBV7-3 | many
TGCAGTGCTAGAAGGAGTGTAGATACGCAGTATTTT | CSARRSVDTQYF | NA | TRBJ2-3 | TRBV20-1 | few
TGTGCCAGCAGCTTCGAGCGTCAAACGGTAGGCGAGCAGTTCTTC | CASSFERQTVGEQFF | NA | TRBJ2-1 | TRBV11-2 | NA
TGCAGTGCTAGAGATTTGGCTAATGCCTACAATGAGCAGTTCTTC | CSARDLANAYNEQFF | NA | TRBJ2-1 | TRBV20-1 | large
TGCGCCAGCAGCTTGGGAGCAGGGGCCGACACCGGGGAGCTGTTTTTT | CASSLGAGADTGELFF | NA | TRBJ2-2 | TRBV5-1 | many